This passage covers 12 T cell receptor beta chains from one sample sequenced in a study of blood T cell repertoires in COVID-19. Measured with immunoSEQ multiplex PCR; TCRdb has only the in-frame clones, and not every one. This table holds more than 70,000 clones, 65% to 90% found once. The sequencing sample was made of peripheral blood. Source of these receptors: an elderly man with active or convalescent COVID-19.

This clone was found a few times. This chain links TRBV4-2 with TRBJ2-1; 8 bases match TRBD2. Germline loops: CDR1 LGHNA, CDR2 YNFKEQ. The CDR3 extends over 15 amino acids. V shed 1 base, J shed 4 bases, and the junction held 3 bases outside the gene matches. CDR3: CASSQGTSSYNEQFF. The CDR3 DNA follows: TGTGCCAGCAGCCAAGGGACTAGCTCGTACAATGAGCAGTTCTTC.

This rearrangement joins TRBV7-2 to TRBJ2-1, with D perhaps TRBD2 (5 bases). The CDR3 spans 13 residues. Germline CDR1 and CDR2: SGHTA and FQGNSA. V shed 0 bases and J shed 7 bases, with 7 bases lying between them. In DNA form, the CDR3 reads TGTGCCAGCAGCTTAGCGCGGAGGAATGAGCAGTTCTTC. Its translation is CASSLARRNEQFF.

This clone was recorded only once. This rearrangement joins TRBV5-5 to TRBJ1-1; a weak D match, TRBD1 (5 bases). With 1 base removed from V and 6 bases from J, the gap between germline ends came to 13 bases. The CDR3 sequence is 14 residues long. CDR1 SGHKS and CDR2 YYEKEE come from the germline V gene (reference sequence). The CDR3 DNA sequence: TGTGCCAGCAGCTTGACGGGGGGTCCGGCTGAAGCTTTCTTT. Translation gives CASSLTGGPAEAFF.

This sequence joins TRBV30 and TRBJ2-7; TRBD2 agrees at 7 bases. Germline CDR1 GTSNPN, CDR2 SVGIG (reference sequence). The V segment lost 3 bases and the J segment 2 bases; nucleotides outside the gene matches: 7. CDR3 length: 14 amino acids. CDR3 sequence reads: CAWRAASGAYEQYF. CDR3 coding DNA: TGTGCCTGGAGAGCGGCTAGCGGAGCCTACGAGCAGTACTTC.

The CDR3 protein is CASSQNYGSDEQFF. The CDR3 nucleotides read TGCGCCAGCAGCCAGAATTACGGGTCCGATGAGCAGTTCTTC. The chain links TRBV4-3 to TRBJ2-1; D not certain. Trimming cost V 3 bases and J 8 bases, with 14 bases left between them. The length of the CDR3 is 14 residues. The V gene's germline CDR1 is LGHNA and CDR2 YSLEER.

As concerns this clone: The junction differs from germline at one of its ends, possibly a read error. The rearrangement uses TRBV7-8 and TRBJ2-4; a possible D gene is TRBD2 (6 bases). CDR3 size: 14 residues. In germline, CDR1 is SGHVS, CDR2 FQNEAQ. The CDR3 loop reads CASSLARAKNIQYF. CDR3 nucleotides: TGTGCCAGCAGCCTAGCGCGGGCCAAAAACATTCAGTACTTC. Filled out from reference TRBV7-8 and TRBJ2-4, the complete variable domain reads GAGVSQSPRYKVAKRGQDVALRCDPISGHVSLFWYQQALGQGPEFLTYFQNEAQLDKSGLPSDRFFAERPEGSVSTLKIQRTQQEDSAVYLCASSLARAKNIQYFGAGTRLSVL.

The chain carries TRBV27 and TRBJ2-7; tentative D call: TRBD1 (6 bases). The germline V and J ends were trimmed by 3 bases and 3 bases, with 9 bases remaining between them. The CDR3 is 13 amino acids. Germline CDR1 is MNHEY and CDR2 is SMNVEV (reference sequence). CDR3 DNA sequence: TGTGCCAGCAGTTTGGGGGCCAACTACGAGCAGTACTTC. This translates into CASSLGANYEQYF.

In its sample, this clone was seen once. This rearrangement joins TRBV5-4 to TRBJ2-2, with no clear D. Trimming shortened V by 4 bases and J by 4 bases, and 17 bases separated the two germline ends. The germline CDR1 and CDR2 sequences are SGHNT and YYREEE (reference sequence). The CDR3 loop spans 16 amino acids. CDR3 nucleotide sequence: TGTGCCAGCAGCCATCGAGCCCAGGTGGGCACCGGGGAGCTGTTTTTT. Translated: CASSHRAQVGTGELFF.

This chain uses TRBV9 with TRBJ2-3; the match to TRBD2 covers 9 bases. CDR3 length: 14 amino acids. Germline lookup yields CDR1 SGDLS and CDR2 YYNGEE. Germline trimming cut 4 bases from V and 0 bases from J; bases unmatched to any gene: 0. CDR3 loop: CASSTSGSTDTQYF. Here the CDR3 DNA reads TGTGCCAGCAGCACTAGCGGGAGCACAGATACGCAGTATTTT.

This chain uses TRBV2 with TRBJ2-1; TRBD1 matches 7 bases. Germline lookup yields CDR1 SNHLY and CDR2 FYNNEI. CDR3 size: 15 residues. The J segment lost 5 bases and the V segment lost 5 bases, leaving 9 bases of the junction unmatched. As DNA, the CDR3 is TGTGCCAGCAGTATTCGGGACAGAGGAAACAATGAGCAGTTCTTC. Translating it yields CASSIRDRGNNEQFF.

The chain employs TRBV4-1 and TRBJ1-4; 11 bases align to TRBD1. V dropped 1 base and J dropped 8; count of bases not matched to a gene: 3. The germline gives CDR1 MGHRA, CDR2 YSYEKL. The CDR3 is 15 residues long. CDR3 residues: CASSQVGDRGEKLFF. For the CDR3, the DNA is TGCGCCAGCAGCCAAGTGGGGGACAGGGGGGAAAAACTGTTTTTT.

The CDR3 nucleotides read TGTGCCAGCAGTTTCCCAGCCGGGACAGGGCCTGGAAACACCATATATTTT. It translates to CASSFPAGTGPGNTIYF. V gene TRBV28 combines with J gene TRBJ1-3; 9 nucleotides align to TRBD1. The CDR3 extends over 17 amino acids. V lost 3 bases, J lost 2 bases, and 8 bases stayed unmatched. The germline V gene encodes CDR1 MDHEN and CDR2 SYDVKM.